The 25 T cell receptor beta chains presented below share a single source sample, sequenced in a study of blood T cell repertoires in COVID-19. Sequencing used immunoSEQ multiplex PCR; TCRdb keeps in-frame clones, though not all of them. The sample holds about 200,000 clones; 85% are singletons and the top ten take about 4.9%. The sample was peripheral blood. The receptors here all came from a woman aged 80 or older with acute or convalescent COVID-19.

This chain uses TRBV5-4 with TRBJ2-3, with 11 nucleotides matching TRBD2. Germline V lookup: CDR1 SGHNT, CDR2 YYREEE (reference sequence). Trimming removed 0 bases from V and 0 bases from J; junction bases left unmatched: 0. This CDR3 has 16 residues. The CDR3 sequence is CASSLGLAGSTDTQYF. DNA for the CDR3: TGTGCCAGCAGCTTGGGACTAGCGGGGAGCACAGATACGCAGTATTTT.

The chain carries TRBV6-6 and TRBJ1-1, with D perhaps matching TRBD1 (6 bases). V lost 0 bases to trimming and J lost 4 bases, with 6 bases between them. The CDR3 sequence is 13 residues long. Germline CDR1 is MNHNY and CDR2 is SVGAGI (reference sequence). The CDR3 sequence: CASSYSGGTEAFF. The DNA of the CDR3 is TGTGCCAGCAGTTACTCAGGGGGCACTGAAGCTTTCTTT.

This rearrangement joins TRBV4-3 to TRBJ1-5, with D possibly being TRBD1 (6 bases). V was shortened by 2 bases and J by 0 bases, with 20 bases between the two germline ends. This CDR3 contains 19 residues. In germline, CDR1 is LGHNA, CDR2 YSLEER. CDR3 amino acids: CASSQRGIQGRYSNQPQHF. CDR3 DNA sequence: TGCGCCAGCAGCCAACGCGGAATACAGGGAAGGTATAGCAATCAGCCCCAGCATTTT.

The V gene is TRBV19, the J gene TRBJ1-6, with no clear D. This CDR3 contains 13 residues. From germline, CDR1 is LNHDA and CDR2 SQIVND (reference sequence). V was shortened by 11 bases and J by 9 bases, with 17 bases between the two germline ends. CDR3 nucleotides: TGTGCCCCGATAGGGAAAGGAGGTTCACCCCTCCACTTT. It translates to CAPIGKGGSPLHF.

This clone is a singleton in its sample. This rearrangement joins TRBV7-2 to TRBJ1-5; D is uncertain. With 1 base removed from V and 2 bases from J, the gap between germline ends came to 18 bases. CDR1 and CDR2 (germline): SGHTA, FQGNSA. There are 18 residues in the CDR3. CDR3: CASSLDPSYPRGNQPQHF. In DNA form, the CDR3 reads TGTGCCAGCAGCTTAGACCCCTCATATCCTAGAGGCAATCAGCCCCAGCATTTT. Supplemented by reference TRBV7-2 and TRBJ1-5, the full variable domain reads GAGVSQSPSNKVTEKGKDVELRCDPISGHTALYWYRQSLGQGLEFLIYFQGNSAPDKSGLPSDRFSAERTGGSVSTLTIQRTQQEDSAVYLCASSLDPSYPRGNQPQHFGDGTRLSIL.

This rearrangement joins TRBV25-1 to TRBJ1-4, with a possible D match to TRBD1 (5 bases). In germline, CDR1 is MGHDK, CDR2 SYGVNS. Trimming stripped 6 bases from V and 7 bases from J, with 18 bases between. This CDR3 is 15 amino acids long. CDR3 sequence (DNA): TGTGCCAGCAGGCGGGGGGGGACTGGGGGTGAAAAACTGTTTTTT. It is translated as CASRRGGTGGEKLFF.

The rearrangement joins TRBV19 to TRBJ2-3, with D possibly matching TRBD2 (5 bases). Germline-derived CDR1 and CDR2 are LNHDA and SQIVND (reference sequence). The CDR3 contains 15 residues. V lost 5 bases and J lost 5, with 17 bases in between. The CDR3 loop reads CASSQGSGTEDTQYF. DNA for the CDR3: TGTGCCAGTAGTCAAGGGAGTGGTACGGAAGATACGCAGTATTTT.

The table lists this clone with a count of one. This sequence joins TRBV5-1 and TRBJ2-3; maybe TRBD1 (5 bases). Germline V gives CDR1 SGHRS, CDR2 YFSETQ. Between the trimmed V and J ends, which lost 0 bases and 2 bases, there was a span of 13 bases. CDR3 length: 16 amino acids. The CDR3 DNA follows: TGCGCCAGCAGCTTGGGCCCGACAGTGTTCACAGATACGCAGTATTTT. This translates into CASSLGPTVFTDTQYF.

The chain couples TRBV24-1 to TRBJ2-3, with TRBD2 as a possible D gene (5 bases). This CDR3 is built from 17 residues. CDR1 is KGHDR, CDR2 SFDVKD, per germline. The ends were cut back, 3 bases at V and 2 bases at J, with 17 bases in the middle. Here the CDR3 DNA reads TGTGCCACCAGTGATAGCCGCCAAGCGGCCAACACAGATACGCAGTATTTT. It translates to CATSDSRQAANTDTQYF.

V gene TRBV4-3 combines with J gene TRBJ1-6; no definite D call. The CDR3 is 19 residues long. Trimming removed 0 bases from V and 9 bases from J, with 24 bases in between. CDR1 and CDR2 (germline): LGHNA, YSLEER. CDR3 nucleotide sequence: TGCGCCAGCAGCCAAGATCAGAGTCAGGCTCTTGTTAACCGTTCACCCCTCCACTTT. Its protein is CASSQDQSQALVNRSPLHF.

V usage is TRBV7-3 and J usage is TRBJ2-2; 9 bases map to TRBD1. Germline V gives CDR1 SGHTA, CDR2 FQGTGA. Germline trimming cut 3 bases from V and 2 bases from J; bases unmatched to any gene: 4. The CDR3 is made up of 16 amino acids. The CDR3 bases are TGTGCCAGCAGCTTCGGGACAGGGATAAACACCGGGGAGCTGTTTTTT. The encoded protein is CASSFGTGINTGELFF.

The J gene is TRBJ2-7, the V gene TRBV5-6; 9 bases agree with TRBD1. This CDR3 is 14 amino acids long. With 4 bases clipped from V and 2 bases from J, the junction kept 4 bases outside the gene matches. CDR1 and CDR2 from the germline V gene are SGHDT and YYEEEE. Written as DNA, the CDR3 is TGTGCCAGCAGCAGGGACAGGGTCGCCTACGAGCAGTACTTC. Its protein is CASSRDRVAYEQYF.

The V call is TRBV19, the J call TRBJ1-5; 8 bases fit TRBD1. There are 16 residues in the CDR3. V was clipped by 8 bases and J by 6 bases; unmatched bases: 15. Germline-derived CDR1 and CDR2 are LNHDA and SQIVND (reference sequence). The CDR3 DNA follows: TGTGCCAGTGAGCGTGGGACAGGAATAGAGGTTCAGCCCCAGCATTTT. Its translation is CASERGTGIEVQPQHF.

This chain uses TRBV6-5 with TRBJ1-2, with D possibly TRBD1 on 6 matching bases. In germline, CDR1 is MNHEY, CDR2 SVGAGI. V dropped 4 bases and J dropped 4 bases, with 16 bases sitting between them. CDR3 length: 15 residues. CDR3 DNA sequence: TGTGCCAGCAGTTCGTCACAGGGTTCTCTCTATGGCTACACCTTC. Protein: CASSSSQGSLYGYTF.

The V gene is TRBV28, the J gene TRBJ1-2; TRBD1 might be the D (5 bases). V was trimmed by 6 bases and J by 12 bases, leaving 23 bases between them. Germline assignment: CDR1 MDHEN and CDR2 SYDVKM. This CDR3 is 14 amino acids long. In DNA form, the CDR3 reads TGTGCCAGCAGGATCCAGGAGGGGCTCGGGTCTAACACCTTC. Translating it yields CASRIQEGLGSNTF.

This sequence joins TRBV28 and TRBJ1-1, with D maybe TRBD1 (5 bases). The CDR3 runs 15 residues. Germline CDR1 and CDR2: MDHEN and SYDVKM. Trimming took off 2 bases at V and 5 bases at J, with 15 bases between the two ends. CDR3 region: CASSLPTGVGTEAFF. The CDR3 DNA reads as TGTGCCAGCAGTTTACCCACGGGGGTTGGGACTGAAGCTTTCTTT.

This chain's CDR3 is CATSGSSGANVLTF. CDR3 sequence (DNA): TGTGCCACCAGTGGCAGCTCTGGGGCCAACGTCCTGACTTTC. The chain is built from TRBV24-1 and TRBJ2-6; the D is unclear. Deletions cut 5 bases from V and 0 bases from J, with 4 bases between. CDR3 size: 14 residues. Germline lookup yields CDR1 KGHDR and CDR2 SFDVKD.

The J gene is TRBJ1-1, the V gene TRBV12-3 or TRBV12-4, with D tentatively TRBD1 (5 bases). Deletions cut 2 bases from V and 7 bases from J, with 11 bases between. CDR3 size: 13 residues. The CDR3 is CASSLRQLDEAFF. CDR3 in DNA: TGTGCCAGCAGTTTACGACAGTTGGATGAAGCTTTCTTT.

The J gene is TRBJ1-4, the V gene TRBV3-1 (or the pseudogene TRBV3-2); TRBD1 matches 7 bases. This CDR3 has 13 amino acids. Germline-derived CDR1 and CDR2 are LGHDT and YNNKEL (reference sequence). J lost 8 bases, V lost 4 bases, and 4 bases had no gene match. The CDR3 here is CASSLGTEEKLFF. CDR3 DNA: TGTGCCAGCAGCCTGGGGACAGAAGAAAAACTGTTTTTT.

J is TRBJ2-1 and V is TRBV21-1; the DNA was not compared with TRBD2, the D call given in the table. TRBV21-1 is recorded as a pseudogene. CDR3 size: 14 residues. CDR3 in DNA: TGTGCCAGCGGACGGGAGGGCCCCTACAATGAGCAGTTCTTC. This sequence encodes CASGREGPYNEQFF.

The chain couples TRBV9 to TRBJ2-2, with 8 nucleotides matching TRBD2. With V trimmed by 3 bases and J by 5 bases, 6 bases remained unmatched. This CDR3 comprises 15 residues. In germline, CDR1 is SGDLS, CDR2 YYNGEE. The CDR3 is CASSGLASRTGELFF. The CDR3 region has the DNA TGTGCCAGCAGCGGACTAGCGTCGCGGACCGGGGAGCTGTTTTTT.

The rearrangement uses TRBV29-1 and TRBJ2-7; TRBD2 matches 7 bases. The V and J ends lost 4 bases and 4 bases, in that order; junction bases with no gene match: 10. CDR3 length equals 14 residues. Germline V gives CDR1 SQVTM, CDR2 ANQGSEA. The CDR3 DNA sequence: TGCAGCGTTGGCATACTAGCGTCGAGTTACGAGCAGTACTTC. Its protein product is CSVGILASSYEQYF.

The rearrangement uses TRBV5-1 and TRBJ2-1; D ambiguous. Trimming left V 6 bases short and J 7 bases short, with 11 bases between. The CDR3 consists of 12 residues. Germline V CDR1 and CDR2: SGHRS, YFSETQ. As DNA, the CDR3 is TGCGCCAGCACCCACTCGGGTAATGAGCAGTTCTTC. It encodes CASTHSGNEQFF.

This chain connects TRBV28 to TRBJ1-3; D gene uncertain. V dropped 7 bases and J dropped 3 bases, with 16 bases sitting between them. The CDR3 loop spans 15 amino acids. The germline gives CDR1 MDHEN, CDR2 SYDVKM. CDR3 coding DNA: TGTGCCAGCACAACTCAGGCCATGGGTGGAAACACCATATATTTT. Translation: CASTTQAMGGNTIYF.

This clone was seen once. V is TRBV6-5 and J is TRBJ2-4; 8 nucleotides line up with TRBD1. The trim removed 5 bases at V and 3 bases at J, leaving 6 bases unmatched. CDR1 and CDR2 from the germline V gene are MNHEY and SVGAGI. The CDR3 spans 15 residues. This chain's CDR3 is CASSPDRGFKNIQYF. CDR3 sequence (DNA): TGTGCCAGCAGTCCTGACAGGGGTTTCAAAAACATTCAGTACTTC.